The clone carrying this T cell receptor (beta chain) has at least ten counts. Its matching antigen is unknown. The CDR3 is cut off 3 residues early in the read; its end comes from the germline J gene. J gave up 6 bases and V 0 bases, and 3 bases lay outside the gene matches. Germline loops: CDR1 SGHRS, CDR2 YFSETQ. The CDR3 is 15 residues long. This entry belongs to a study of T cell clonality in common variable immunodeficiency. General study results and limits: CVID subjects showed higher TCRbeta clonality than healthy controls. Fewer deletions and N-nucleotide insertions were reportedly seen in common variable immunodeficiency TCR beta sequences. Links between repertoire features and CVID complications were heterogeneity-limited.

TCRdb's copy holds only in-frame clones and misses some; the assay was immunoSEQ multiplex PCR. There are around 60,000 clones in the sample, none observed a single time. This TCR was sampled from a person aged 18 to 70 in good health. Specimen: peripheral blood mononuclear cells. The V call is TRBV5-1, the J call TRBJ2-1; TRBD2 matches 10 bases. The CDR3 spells CASSLDSGRFNEQFF. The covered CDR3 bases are TGCGCCAGCAGCTTGGATAGCGGGAGGTTCAATGAG. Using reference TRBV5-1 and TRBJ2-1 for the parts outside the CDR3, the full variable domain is KAGVTQTPRYLIKTRGQQVTLSCSPISGHRSVSWYQQTPGQGLQFLFEYFSETQRNKGNFPGRFSGRQFSNSRSEMNVSTLELGDSALYLCASSLDSGRFNEQFFGPGTRLTVL.